This T cell receptor beta chain was found in a study of OX40 agonist ivuxolimab in advanced cancers. Findings and limits, study-wide: Circulating CD4+ and CD8+ T cells showed clonal expansion by week 6 at 0.1 to 3.0 mg/kg.

TCRdb keeps only in-frame clones here, not all; method: immunoSEQ multiplex PCR. This sample has roughly 46,000 clones, with about 88% found just once. Concerning this clone: Its antigen is unknown.

In germline, CDR1 is MNHEY, CDR2 SVGAGI. The ends lost 4 bases at V and 6 bases at J; junction bases unmatched: 3. This CDR3 has 14 amino acids. The specimen was CD4+ or CD8+ T cells sorted from blood, collected in a trial of the OX40 agonist ivuxolimab. The rearrangement uses TRBV6-5 and TRBJ2-2; TRBD1 agrees at 9 bases. This sequence was found in an adult with an advanced solid tumor such as melanoma, head and neck, liver or kidney cancer. CDR3 residues: CASSWTGDAGELFF. CDR3 DNA: TGTGCCAGCAGTTGGACAGGGGACGCCGGGGAGCTGTTTTTT.